A single sample is the source of the 18 T cell receptor beta chains below, sequenced in a study of blood T cells in healthy people across ages (dated by TCRdb to between 2014 and 2016). The library was made by 5' RACE. Instrument used: Illumina HiSeq 2500. A second PCR of about 6 to 12 cycles was run with a J-beta primer mix and a sample-barcoded 5' primer. TCRdb reran the public reads through fastp at Q25 and MiXCR, keeping productive beta chains. Each entry is one CDR3 protein sequence, shown with its most common DNA and genes. The sample profile shows more than 600,000 distinct CDR3 sequences; about 25% of them were found once. The ten top clones hold under 9.5% of the sample. The same specimen was also included in a second study, on T cells of mothers and their children.

The sample comprised blood. These receptors all stem from a boy younger than 18 in good health.

V usage is TRBV5-4 and J usage is TRBJ1-1; D not resolved. The germline CDR1 and CDR2 sequences are SGHNT and YYREEE (reference sequence). The CDR3 is 13 residues long. The V end was cut by 0 bases, the J end by 4 bases, with 7 bases between. CDR3 in DNA: TGTGCCAGCAGCTTGGTAAGGGCCACTGAAGCTTTCTTT. This codes for CASSLVRATEAFF.

V gene TRBV7-9 combines with J gene TRBJ2-1; a weak D match, TRBD2 (5 bases). This CDR3 is 16 amino acids long. The V gene lost 6 bases and the J gene lost 4 bases, with 19 bases spanning the gap. Germline CDR1 is SEHNR and CDR2 is FQNEAQ (reference sequence). CDR3 sequence: CASSPPSVASYNEQFF. CDR3 coding DNA: TGTGCCAGCAGTCCGCCTTCGGTAGCGTCATACAATGAGCAGTTCTTC.

The chain carries TRBV28 and TRBJ2-3, with 10 bases that match TRBD2. The CDR3 runs to 16 residues. Germline V gives CDR1 MDHEN, CDR2 SYDVKM. With V trimmed by 4 bases and J by 6 bases, 10 bases remained unmatched. The CDR3 nucleotides read TGTGCCAGCAGTTATTTCACTAGCGGGATCGTCGATACGCAGTATTTT. Amino acid sequence: CASSYFTSGIVDTQYF.

This chain joins TRBV7-9 and TRBJ2-1; D is possibly TRBD2 (6 bases). Trimming took 4 bases from V and 4 from J, leaving 17 bases between them. Germline V lookup: CDR1 SEHNR, CDR2 FQNEAQ (reference sequence). The CDR3 covers 16 residues. The CDR3 DNA is TGTGCCAGCAGCTGGGGAGGTTCCCCCCGGTACAATGAGCAGTTCTTC. The encoded protein is CASSWGGSPRYNEQFF.

The genes are TRBV6-5 and TRBJ1-1; 9 bases are shared with TRBD1. The length of the CDR3 is 16 residues. V trimming: 2 bases; J trimming: 4 bases; junction bases outside the gene matches: 8. Germline V CDR1 and CDR2: MNHEY, SVGAGI. The CDR3 DNA sequence: TGTGCCAGCAGTTACCCGAGACAGGGGGAGAGCACTGAAGCTTTCTTT. It yields the protein CASSYPRQGESTEAFF.

CDR3 region: CSVLGGTGGVELFF. CDR3 nucleotides: TGCAGCGTTTTAGGGGGGACAGGGGGTGTCGAACTGTTTTTT. The chain combines TRBV29-1 with TRBJ1-4, with TRBD1 matching 11 bases. CDR1 and CDR2 (germline): SQVTM, ANQGSEA. J was trimmed by 12 bases and V by 5 bases; bases with no gene match: 11. CDR3 length: 14 residues.

The chain recombines TRBV6-5 with TRBJ2-3; D might be TRBD1 or TRBD2, each matching 5 bases. Germline V lookup: CDR1 MNHEY, CDR2 SVGAGI. This CDR3 comprises 14 residues. Trimming shortened V by 6 bases and J by 2 bases, and 12 bases separated the two germline ends. DNA of the CDR3: TGTGCCAGCAGCGATCGGGACGTCACAGATACGCAGTATTTT. Protein product: CASSDRDVTDTQYF.

Details on this clonotype: One end of the junction is discordant with germline, which a read error may explain. This chain joins TRBV27 and TRBJ1-4; TRBD1 might be the D (5 bases). CDR1 and CDR2 (germline): MNHEY, SMNVEV (reference sequence). CDR3 size: 14 residues. CDR3 amino acids: CASSLQGVGEKRFF. The CDR3 DNA reads as TGTGCCAGCAGTTTACAGGGCGTTGGTGAAAAACGGTTTTTT.

This clonotype came up a few times. V is TRBV9 and J is TRBJ2-2; D call uncertain. This CDR3 comprises 13 residues. Trimming cost V 0 bases and J 5 bases, with 5 bases left between them. From germline, CDR1 is SGDLS and CDR2 YYNGEE. In DNA form, the CDR3 reads TGTGCCAGCAGCGTAGGGGATACCGGGGAGCTGTTTTTT. This sequence encodes CASSVGDTGELFF.

The chain joins TRBV5-1 to TRBJ2-1, with D tentatively TRBD1 (5 bases). The germline V and J ends were trimmed by 0 bases and 12 bases, with 16 bases remaining between them. CDR3 length: 14 residues. Per the germline V gene, CDR1 is SGHRS and CDR2 is YFSETQ. CDR3 DNA sequence: TGCGCCAGCAGCTTGGAAAGGGGTAGTCTTTGGCAGTTCTTC. This codes for CASSLERGSLWQFF.

This clonotype has a handful of counts. The chain employs TRBV7-6 and TRBJ2-1, with 8 bases identical to TRBD2. Trimming removed 4 bases from V and 9 bases from J; junction bases left unmatched: 26. Looked up from germline, CDR1 is SGHVS and CDR2 is FNYEAQ. This CDR3 is built from 20 residues. Here the CDR3 reads CASSSTQPRRAGGPGSEQFF. The CDR3 DNA follows: TGTGCCAGCAGCTCCACGCAGCCGAGAAGGGCGGGGGGTCCGGGCTCTGAGCAGTTCTTC.

This chain joins TRBV6-5 and TRBJ2-1; 9 bases fit TRBD2. The trim removed 5 bases at V and 2 bases at J, leaving 4 bases unmatched. Germline V gene sequence: CDR1 MNHEY, CDR2 SVGAGI. CDR3 length: 15 residues. The CDR3 region is CASSTIAGAYNEQFF. CDR3 nucleotide sequence: TGTGCCAGCAGTACAATAGCGGGAGCCTACAATGAGCAGTTCTTC.

This clonotype has a count of ten or more. This sequence joins TRBV7-3 and TRBJ2-5; a weak D match, TRBD1 (5 bases). The J call may be mistaken, given a closer DNA end match to TRBJ2-1. Germline V gives CDR1 SGHTA, CDR2 FQGTGA. This CDR3 spans 13 amino acids. CDR3 region: CASSLGATNEQFF. Written as DNA, the CDR3 is TGTGCCAGCAGCTTAGGGGCAACGAATGAGCAGTTCTTC.

The rearrangement uses TRBV4-2 and TRBJ2-7; D call uncertain. Looked up from germline, CDR1 is LGHNA and CDR2 is YNFKEQ. V lost 3 bases and J 0 bases, leaving 3 bases between the germline ends. The length of the CDR3 is 12 residues. CDR3 nucleotide sequence: TGTGCCAGCAGCCAGCTCTCCTACGAGCAGTACTTC. This gives the protein CASSQLSYEQYF.

The chain couples TRBV29-1 to TRBJ2-7; 10 bases agree with TRBD1. V lost 1 base and J lost 2; bases outside the gene matches: 11. The CDR3 extends over 17 amino acids. Germline V lookup: CDR1 SQVTM, CDR2 ANQGSEA. Here the CDR3 DNA reads TGCAGCGTTGAAGGAATTATCGGGACAGGGGCGACCTACGAGCAGTACTTC. The encoded protein is CSVEGIIGTGATYEQYF.

The chain carries TRBV20-1 and TRBJ1-2; tentative D call: TRBD1 (5 bases). CDR3 size: 13 residues. CDR1 DFQATT and CDR2 SNEGSKA come from the germline V gene (reference sequence). Trimming took off 6 bases at V and 3 bases at J, with 14 bases between the two ends. The CDR3 is CSANGGEDYGYTF. The CDR3 DNA follows: TGCAGTGCCAACGGGGGAGAGGACTATGGCTACACCTTC.

CDR3 in amino acids: CASSTGPIAYSNQPQHF. DNA for the CDR3: TGCGCCAGCAGCACTGGACCGATAGCATATAGCAATCAGCCCCAGCATTTT. V is TRBV5-1 and J is TRBJ1-5; unclear D gene. Per germline, CDR1 SGHRS and CDR2 YFSETQ. The CDR3 is 17 amino acids. The V end lost 4 bases, the J end lost 0 bases, and 17 bases lay between the germline ends.

The chain links TRBV14 to TRBJ2-5; no reliable D call. Germline-derived CDR1 and CDR2 are SGHDN and FVKESK. Deletions cut 0 bases from V and 5 bases from J, with 10 bases between. The length of the CDR3 is 14 residues. This CDR3 reads CASSQDPGLETQYF. The CDR3 nucleotides read TGTGCCAGCAGCCAAGACCCGGGTCTGGAGACCCAGTACTTC.